This T cell receptor beta chain was captured in a study of response to subunit inactivated influenza vaccine. Study-wide results and limits: T cells newly recruited by each seasonal influenza vaccination are few, the authors suggested.

Germline CDR1 reads SQVTM; CDR2 reads ANQGSEA. The CDR3 spans 15 residues. The ends were cut back, 3 bases at V and 2 bases at J, with 16 bases in the middle. This clonotype was seen only a few times. What it binds is not known. From the RT-PCR reads, TCRdb called clonotypes with MiXCR, one entry per CDR3 protein. The sample has 300,000 to 350,000 distinct CDR3 sequences, approximately 23% seen once. The TCR was taken from a man between 50 and 70 years old who received an inactivated influenza vaccine. The chain has TRBV29-1 and TRBJ1-1, with D perhaps matching TRBD1 (5 bases). Sequencing used PBMCs from blood, obtained less than 22 months after vaccination. DNA for the CDR3: TGCAGCGTTGAGGATTGGGACGAGGTAAACACTGAAGCTTTCTTT. This translates into CSVEDWDEVNTEAFF.